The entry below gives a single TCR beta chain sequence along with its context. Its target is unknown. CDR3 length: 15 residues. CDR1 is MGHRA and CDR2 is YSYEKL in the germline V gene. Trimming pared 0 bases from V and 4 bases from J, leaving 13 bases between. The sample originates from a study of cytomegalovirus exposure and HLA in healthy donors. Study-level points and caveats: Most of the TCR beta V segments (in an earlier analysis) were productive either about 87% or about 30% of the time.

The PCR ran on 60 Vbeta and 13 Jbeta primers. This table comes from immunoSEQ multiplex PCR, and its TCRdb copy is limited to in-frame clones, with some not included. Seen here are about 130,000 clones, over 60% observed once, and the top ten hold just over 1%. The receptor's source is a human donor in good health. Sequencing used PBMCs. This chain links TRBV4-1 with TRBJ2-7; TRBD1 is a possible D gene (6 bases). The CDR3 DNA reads TGCGCCAGCAGCCAAGAGGGGGCCGTAGGGTACGAGCAGTACTTC. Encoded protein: CASSQEGAVGYEQYF.